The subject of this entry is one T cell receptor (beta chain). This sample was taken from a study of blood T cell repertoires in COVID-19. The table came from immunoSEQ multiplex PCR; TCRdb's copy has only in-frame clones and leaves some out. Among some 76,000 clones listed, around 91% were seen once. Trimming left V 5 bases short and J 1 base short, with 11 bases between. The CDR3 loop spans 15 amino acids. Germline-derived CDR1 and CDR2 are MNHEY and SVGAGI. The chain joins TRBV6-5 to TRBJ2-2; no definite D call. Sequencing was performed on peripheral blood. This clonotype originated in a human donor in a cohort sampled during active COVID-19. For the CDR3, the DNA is TGTGCCAGCAGTATACAGAAATTGAACACCGGGGAGCTGTTTTTT. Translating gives CASSIQKLNTGELFF.